Detailed here is one TCR beta chain. Looked up from germline, CDR1 is SGHRS and CDR2 is YFSETQ. V shed 0 bases, J shed 8 bases, and the junction held 3 bases outside the gene matches. This CDR3 spans 14 amino acids. This sample was taken from a study of T-cell memory formation after mild COVID-19. As for the study in general: Each donor largely had its own TCR clusters.

5'RACE with constant-segment primers built TCRalpha and TCRbeta cDNA libraries with UMIs. One entry per CDR3 protein results from TCRdb running MiXCR on the 5' RACE reads. The sample has roughly 600,000 distinct CDR3 sequences; more than 15% are singletons. This chain links TRBV5-1 with TRBJ1-4; TRBD1 matches 8 bases. Sequenced input: PBMCs or a T cell subset sorted from them (not recorded which). This receptor was identified in an adult woman who had mild COVID-19 (a few samples of this study predate the infection). Cell type and time point are not known. The CDR3 DNA reads TGCGCCAGCAGCTTGGGCGGGACAGGCGAAAAACTGTTTTTT. This sequence encodes CASSLGGTGEKLFF.